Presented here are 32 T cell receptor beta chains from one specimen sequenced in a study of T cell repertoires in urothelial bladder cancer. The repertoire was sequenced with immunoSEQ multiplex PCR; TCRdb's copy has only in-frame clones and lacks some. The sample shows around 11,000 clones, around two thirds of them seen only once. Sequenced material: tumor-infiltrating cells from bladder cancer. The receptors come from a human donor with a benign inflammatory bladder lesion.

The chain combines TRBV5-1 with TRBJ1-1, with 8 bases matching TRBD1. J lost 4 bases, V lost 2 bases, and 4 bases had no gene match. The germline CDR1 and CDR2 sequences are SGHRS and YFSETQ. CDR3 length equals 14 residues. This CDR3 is CASSFGQGSTEAFF. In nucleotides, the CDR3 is TGCGCCAGCAGCTTTGGACAGGGATCCACTGAAGCTTTCTTT.

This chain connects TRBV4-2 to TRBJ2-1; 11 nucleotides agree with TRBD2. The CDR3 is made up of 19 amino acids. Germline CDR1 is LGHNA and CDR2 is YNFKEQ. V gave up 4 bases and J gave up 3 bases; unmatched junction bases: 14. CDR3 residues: CASSPDLAGGPPIYNEQFF. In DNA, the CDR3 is TGTGCCAGCAGCCCAGACCTAGCGGGGGGCCCTCCGATCTACAATGAGCAGTTCTTC.

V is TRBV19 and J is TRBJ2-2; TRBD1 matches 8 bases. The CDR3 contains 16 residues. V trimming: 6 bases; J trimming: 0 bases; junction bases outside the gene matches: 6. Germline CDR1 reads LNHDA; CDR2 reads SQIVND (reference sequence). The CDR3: CASRSRDRTNTGELFF. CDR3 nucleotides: TGTGCCAGTAGATCCCGGGACAGGACGAACACCGGGGAGCTGTTTTTT.

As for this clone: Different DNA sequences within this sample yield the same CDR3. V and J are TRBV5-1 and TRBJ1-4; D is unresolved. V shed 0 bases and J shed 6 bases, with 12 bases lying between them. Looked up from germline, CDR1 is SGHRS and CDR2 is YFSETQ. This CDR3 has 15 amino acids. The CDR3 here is CASSLGPGMDEKLFF. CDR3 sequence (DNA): TGCGCCAGCAGCTTGGGACCGGGAATGGATGAAAAACTGTTTTTT.

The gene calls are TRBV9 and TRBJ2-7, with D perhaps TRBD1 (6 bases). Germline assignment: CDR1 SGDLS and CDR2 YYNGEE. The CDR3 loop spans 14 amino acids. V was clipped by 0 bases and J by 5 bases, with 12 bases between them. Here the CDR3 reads CASSVGGQTNEQYF. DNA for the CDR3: TGTGCCAGCAGCGTAGGGGGGCAGACGAACGAGCAGTACTTC.

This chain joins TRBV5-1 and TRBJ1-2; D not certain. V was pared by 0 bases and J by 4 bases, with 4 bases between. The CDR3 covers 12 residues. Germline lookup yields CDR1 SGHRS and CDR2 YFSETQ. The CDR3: CASSLDAYGYTF. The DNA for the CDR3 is TGCGCCAGCAGCTTGGATGCCTATGGCTACACCTTC.

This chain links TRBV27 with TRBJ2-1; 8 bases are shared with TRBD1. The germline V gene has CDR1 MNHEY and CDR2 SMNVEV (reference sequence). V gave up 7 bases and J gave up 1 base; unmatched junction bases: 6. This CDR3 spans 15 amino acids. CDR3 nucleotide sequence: TGTGCCAGCACCGCCGGACAGGGTTCCTACAATGAGCAGTTCTTC. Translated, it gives CASTAGQGSYNEQFF.

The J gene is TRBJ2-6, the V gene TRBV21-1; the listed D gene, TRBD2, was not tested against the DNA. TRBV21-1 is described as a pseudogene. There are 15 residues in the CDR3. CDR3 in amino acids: CASSSERSGANVLTF. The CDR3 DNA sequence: TGTGCCAGCAGCAGCGAGAGATCTGGGGCCAACGTCCTGACTTTC.

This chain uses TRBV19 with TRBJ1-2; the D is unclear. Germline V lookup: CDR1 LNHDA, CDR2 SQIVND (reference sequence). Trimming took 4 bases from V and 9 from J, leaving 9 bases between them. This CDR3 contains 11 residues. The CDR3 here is CASSTTVSYTF. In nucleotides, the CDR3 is TGTGCCAGTAGTACCACAGTGAGCTACACCTTC.

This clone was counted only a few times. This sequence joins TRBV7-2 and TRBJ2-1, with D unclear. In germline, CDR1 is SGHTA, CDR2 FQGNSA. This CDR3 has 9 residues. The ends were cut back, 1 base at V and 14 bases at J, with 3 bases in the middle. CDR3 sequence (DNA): TGTGCCAGCAGCTTAGGCGAGTTCTTC. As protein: CASSLGEFF.

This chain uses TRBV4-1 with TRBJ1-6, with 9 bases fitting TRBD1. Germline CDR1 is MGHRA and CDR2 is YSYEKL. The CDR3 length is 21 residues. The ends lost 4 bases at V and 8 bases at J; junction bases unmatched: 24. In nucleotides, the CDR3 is TGCGCCAGCAGCCCAGTCAAGGGAATCTTCCGGGACAGGGAGGTTCATTCACCCCTCCACTTT. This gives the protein CASSPVKGIFRDREVHSPLHF.

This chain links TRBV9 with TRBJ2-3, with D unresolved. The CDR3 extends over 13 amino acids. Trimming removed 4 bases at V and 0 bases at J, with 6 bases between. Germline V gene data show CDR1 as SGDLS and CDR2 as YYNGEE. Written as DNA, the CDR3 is TGTGCCAGCAGCTGGAGAAGCACAGATACGCAGTATTTT. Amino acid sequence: CASSWRSTDTQYF.

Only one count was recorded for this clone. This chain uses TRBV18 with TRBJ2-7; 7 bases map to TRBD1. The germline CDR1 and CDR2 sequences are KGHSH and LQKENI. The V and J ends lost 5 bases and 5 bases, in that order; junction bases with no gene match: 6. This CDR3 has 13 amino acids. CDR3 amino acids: CASSTTGYHEQYF. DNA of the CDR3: TGTGCCAGCTCAACGACAGGGTACCACGAGCAGTACTTC.

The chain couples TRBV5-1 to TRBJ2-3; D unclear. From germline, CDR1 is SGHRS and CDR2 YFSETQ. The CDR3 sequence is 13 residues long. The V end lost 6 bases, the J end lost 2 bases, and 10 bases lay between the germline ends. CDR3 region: CASTSLPTDTQYF. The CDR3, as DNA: TGCGCCAGCACGAGTCTACCCACAGATACGCAGTATTTT.

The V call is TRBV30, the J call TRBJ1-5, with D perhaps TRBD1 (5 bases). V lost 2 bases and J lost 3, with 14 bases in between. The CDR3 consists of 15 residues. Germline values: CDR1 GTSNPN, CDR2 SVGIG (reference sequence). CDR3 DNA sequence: TGTGCCTGGAGTCAAACCGGGACGACCAATCAGCCCCAGCATTTT. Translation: CAWSQTGTTNQPQHF. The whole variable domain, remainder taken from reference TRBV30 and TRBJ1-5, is SQTIHQWPATLVQPVGSPLSLECTVEGTSNPNLYWYRQAAGRGLQLLFYSVGIGQISSEVPQNLSASRPQDRQFILSSKKLLLSDSGFYLCAWSQTGTTNQPQHFGDGTRLSIL.

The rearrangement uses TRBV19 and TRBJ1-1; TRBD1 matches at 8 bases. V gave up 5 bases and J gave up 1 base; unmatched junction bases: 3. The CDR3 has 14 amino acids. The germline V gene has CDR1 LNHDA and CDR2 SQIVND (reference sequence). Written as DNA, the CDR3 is TGTGCCAGTAGTGACAGGGGCAAGAACACTGAAGCTTTCTTT. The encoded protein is CASSDRGKNTEAFF. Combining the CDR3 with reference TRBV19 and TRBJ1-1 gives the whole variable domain DGGITQSPKYLFRKEGQNVTLSCEQNLNHDAMYWYRQDPGQGLRLIYYSQIVNDFQKGDIAEGYSVSREKKESFPLTVTSAQKNPTAFYLCASSDRGKNTEAFFGQGTRLTVV.

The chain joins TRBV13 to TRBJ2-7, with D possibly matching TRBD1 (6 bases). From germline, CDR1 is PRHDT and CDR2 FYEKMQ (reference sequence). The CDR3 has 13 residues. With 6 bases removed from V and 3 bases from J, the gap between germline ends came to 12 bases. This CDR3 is CASSPGQNYEQYF. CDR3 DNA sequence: TGTGCCAGCAGTCCTGGACAGAACTACGAGCAGTACTTC.

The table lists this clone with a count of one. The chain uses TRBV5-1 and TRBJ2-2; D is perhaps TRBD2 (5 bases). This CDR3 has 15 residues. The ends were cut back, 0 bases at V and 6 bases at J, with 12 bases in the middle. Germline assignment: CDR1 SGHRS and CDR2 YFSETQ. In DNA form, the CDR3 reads TGCGCCAGCAGCTTGGGGGGAATGCGGGCCGGGGAGCTGTTTTTT. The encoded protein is CASSLGGMRAGELFF.

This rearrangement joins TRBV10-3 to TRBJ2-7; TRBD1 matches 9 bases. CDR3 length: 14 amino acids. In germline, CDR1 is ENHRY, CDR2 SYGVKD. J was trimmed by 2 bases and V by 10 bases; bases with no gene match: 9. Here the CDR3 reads CATQVGQGTYEQYF. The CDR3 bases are TGTGCCACACAGGTGGGACAGGGTACCTACGAGCAGTACTTC.

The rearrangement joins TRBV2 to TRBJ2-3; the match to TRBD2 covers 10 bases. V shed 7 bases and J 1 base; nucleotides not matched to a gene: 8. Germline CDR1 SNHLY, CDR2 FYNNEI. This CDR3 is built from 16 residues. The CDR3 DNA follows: TGTGCCAGCAACCCGGGACTAGCGATGGGCACAGATACGCAGTATTTT. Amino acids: CASNPGLAMGTDTQYF.

This CDR3 reads CATSRSRGPSSYNEQFF. The CDR3 coding sequence is TGTGCCACCAGCAGGAGTCGGGGGCCTAGCTCCTACAATGAGCAGTTCTTC. The chain joins TRBV15 to TRBJ2-1; D possibly matches TRBD1 or TRBD2 (6 bases each). This CDR3 has 17 residues. Germline V CDR1 and CDR2: LNHNV, YYDKDF (reference sequence). The germline V and J ends were trimmed by 3 bases and 0 bases, with 15 bases remaining between them.

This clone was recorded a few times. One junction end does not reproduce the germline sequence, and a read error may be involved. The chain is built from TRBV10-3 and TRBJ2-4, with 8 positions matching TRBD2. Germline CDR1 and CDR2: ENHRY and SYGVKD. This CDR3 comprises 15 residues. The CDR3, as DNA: TGCTCGTCCTCGGGGGGGGCCGGAGCCAAAAACATTCAGTACTTC. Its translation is CSSSGGAGAKNIQYF.

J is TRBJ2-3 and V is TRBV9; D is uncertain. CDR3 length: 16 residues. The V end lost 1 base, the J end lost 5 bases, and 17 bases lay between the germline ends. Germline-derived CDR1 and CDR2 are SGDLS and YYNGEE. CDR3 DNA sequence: TGTGCCAGCAGCGTATCAGGTCGGGCCCCGGGAGATACGCAGTATTTT. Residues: CASSVSGRAPGDTQYF.

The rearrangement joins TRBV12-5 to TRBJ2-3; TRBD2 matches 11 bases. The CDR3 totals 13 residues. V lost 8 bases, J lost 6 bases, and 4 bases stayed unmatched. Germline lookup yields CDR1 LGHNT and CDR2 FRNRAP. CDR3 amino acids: CASLSGGADTQYF. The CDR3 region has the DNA TGTGCTAGTCTTAGCGGGGGGGCCGATACGCAGTATTTT.

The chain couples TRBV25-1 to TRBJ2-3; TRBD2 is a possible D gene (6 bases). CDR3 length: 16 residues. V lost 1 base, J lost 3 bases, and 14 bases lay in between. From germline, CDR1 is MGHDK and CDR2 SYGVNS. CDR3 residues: CASSESKLGGTDTQYF. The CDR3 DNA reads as TGTGCCAGCAGTGAATCAAAACTTGGGGGGACAGATACGCAGTATTTT. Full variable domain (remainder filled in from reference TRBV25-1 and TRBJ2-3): EADIYQTPRYLVIGTGKKITLECSQTMGHDKMYWYQQDPGMELHLIHYSYGVNSTEKGDLSSESTVSRIRTEHFPLTLESARPSHTSQYLCASSESKLGGTDTQYFGPGTRLTVL.

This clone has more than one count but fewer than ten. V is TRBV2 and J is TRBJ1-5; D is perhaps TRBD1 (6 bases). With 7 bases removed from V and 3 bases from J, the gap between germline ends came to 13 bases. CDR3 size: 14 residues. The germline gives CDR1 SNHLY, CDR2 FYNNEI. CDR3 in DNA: TGTGCCAGCACCCTAGGGGGTTTCAATCAGCCCCAGCATTTT. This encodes CASTLGGFNQPQHF.

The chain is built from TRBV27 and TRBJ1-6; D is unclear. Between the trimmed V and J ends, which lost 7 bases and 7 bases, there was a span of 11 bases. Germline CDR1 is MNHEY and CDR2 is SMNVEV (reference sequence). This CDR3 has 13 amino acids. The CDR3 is CASKDLRNSPLHF. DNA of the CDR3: TGTGCCAGCAAAGACCTACGGAATTCACCCCTCCACTTT.

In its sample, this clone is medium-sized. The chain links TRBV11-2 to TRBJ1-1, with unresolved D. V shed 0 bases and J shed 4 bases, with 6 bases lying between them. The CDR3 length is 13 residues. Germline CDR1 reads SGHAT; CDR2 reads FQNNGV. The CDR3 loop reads CASSLDYSTEAFF. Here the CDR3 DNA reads TGTGCCAGCAGCTTAGATTATTCCACTGAAGCTTTCTTT.

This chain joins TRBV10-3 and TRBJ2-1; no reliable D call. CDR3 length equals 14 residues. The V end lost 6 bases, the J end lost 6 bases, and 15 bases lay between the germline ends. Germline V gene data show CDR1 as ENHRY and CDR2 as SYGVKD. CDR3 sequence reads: CAISQDSVGNEQFF. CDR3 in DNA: TGTGCCATCAGCCAGGATTCAGTAGGCAATGAGCAGTTCTTC.

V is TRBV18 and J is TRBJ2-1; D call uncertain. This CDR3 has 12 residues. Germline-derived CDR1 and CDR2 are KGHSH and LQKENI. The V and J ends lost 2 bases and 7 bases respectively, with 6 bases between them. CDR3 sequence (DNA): TGTGCCAGCTCACCATCGAGGAATGAGCAGTTCTTC. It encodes CASSPSRNEQFF.

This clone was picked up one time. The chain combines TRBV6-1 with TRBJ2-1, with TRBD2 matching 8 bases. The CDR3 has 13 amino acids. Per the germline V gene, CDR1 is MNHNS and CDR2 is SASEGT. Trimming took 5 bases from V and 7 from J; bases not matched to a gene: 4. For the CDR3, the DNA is TGTGCCAGCAGTCACCGGGGGGGGAATGAGCAGTTCTTC. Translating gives CASSHRGGNEQFF.

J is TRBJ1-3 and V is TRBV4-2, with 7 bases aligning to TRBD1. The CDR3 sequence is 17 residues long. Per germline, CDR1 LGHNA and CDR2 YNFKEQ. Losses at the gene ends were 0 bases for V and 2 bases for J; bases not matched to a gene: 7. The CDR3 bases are TGTGCCAGCAGCCAAGATCCAAACACAGGGGCTGGAAACACCATATATTTT. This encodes CASSQDPNTGAGNTIYF.